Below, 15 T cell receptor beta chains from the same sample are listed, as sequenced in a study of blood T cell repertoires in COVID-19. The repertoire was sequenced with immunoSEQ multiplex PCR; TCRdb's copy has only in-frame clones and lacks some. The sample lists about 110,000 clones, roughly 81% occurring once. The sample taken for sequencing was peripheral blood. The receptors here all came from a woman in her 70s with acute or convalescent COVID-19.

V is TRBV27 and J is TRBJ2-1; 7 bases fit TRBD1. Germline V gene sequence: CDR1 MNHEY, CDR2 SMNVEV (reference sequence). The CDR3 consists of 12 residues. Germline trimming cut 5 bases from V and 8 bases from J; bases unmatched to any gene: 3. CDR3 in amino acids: CASSRQGHEQFF. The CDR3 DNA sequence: TGTGCCAGCAGTCGACAGGGTCATGAGCAGTTCTTC.

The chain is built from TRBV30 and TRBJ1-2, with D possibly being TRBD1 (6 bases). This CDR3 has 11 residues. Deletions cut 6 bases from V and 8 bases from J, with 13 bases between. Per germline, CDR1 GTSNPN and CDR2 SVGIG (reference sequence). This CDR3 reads CACSRGAGYTF. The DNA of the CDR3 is TGTGCCTGCTCCAGGGGCGCGGGCTACACCTTC.

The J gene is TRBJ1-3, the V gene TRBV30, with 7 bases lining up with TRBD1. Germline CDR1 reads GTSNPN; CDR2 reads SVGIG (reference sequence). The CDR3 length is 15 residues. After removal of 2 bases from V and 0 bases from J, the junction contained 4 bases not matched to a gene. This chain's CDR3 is CAWSWDSRSGNTIYF. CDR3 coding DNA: TGTGCCTGGAGTTGGGACAGCCGCTCTGGAAACACCATATATTTT.

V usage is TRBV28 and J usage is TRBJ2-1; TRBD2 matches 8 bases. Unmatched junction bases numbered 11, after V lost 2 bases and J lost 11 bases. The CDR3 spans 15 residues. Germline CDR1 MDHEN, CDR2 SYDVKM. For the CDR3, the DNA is TGTGCCAGCAGTTTAATGGCGGGGGGAAGTCTTCAGCAGTTCTTC. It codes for CASSLMAGGSLQQFF.

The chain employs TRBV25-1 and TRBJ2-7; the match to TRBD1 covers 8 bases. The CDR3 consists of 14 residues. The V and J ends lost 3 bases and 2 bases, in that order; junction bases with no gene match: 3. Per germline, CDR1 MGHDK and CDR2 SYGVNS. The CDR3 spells CASSEAGGPYEQYF. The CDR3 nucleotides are TGTGCCAGCAGTGAGGCAGGGGGCCCCTACGAGCAGTACTTC.

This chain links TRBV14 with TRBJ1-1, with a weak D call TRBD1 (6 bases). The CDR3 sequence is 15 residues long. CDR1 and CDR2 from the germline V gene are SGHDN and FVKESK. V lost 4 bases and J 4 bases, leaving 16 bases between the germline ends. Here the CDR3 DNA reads TGTGCCAGCAGCCGGACTCTTGCAGGGGCCACTGAAGCTTTCTTT. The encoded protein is CASSRTLAGATEAFF.

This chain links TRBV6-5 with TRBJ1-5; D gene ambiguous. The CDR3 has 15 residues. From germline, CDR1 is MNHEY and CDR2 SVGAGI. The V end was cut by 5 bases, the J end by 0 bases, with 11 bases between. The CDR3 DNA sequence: TGTGCCAGCAGTAACGACCGGGATAGCAATCAGCCCCAGCATTTT. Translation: CASSNDRDSNQPQHF.

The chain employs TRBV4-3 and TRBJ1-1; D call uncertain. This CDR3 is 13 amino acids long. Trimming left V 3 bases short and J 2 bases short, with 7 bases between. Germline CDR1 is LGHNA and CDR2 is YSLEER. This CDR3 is CASSHQSNTEAFF. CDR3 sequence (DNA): TGCGCCAGCAGCCATCAGTCCAACACTGAAGCTTTCTTT.

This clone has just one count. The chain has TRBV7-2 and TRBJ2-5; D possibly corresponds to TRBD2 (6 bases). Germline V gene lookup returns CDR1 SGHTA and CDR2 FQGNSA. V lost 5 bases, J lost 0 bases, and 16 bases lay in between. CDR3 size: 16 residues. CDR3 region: CASSRGTAPYQETQYF. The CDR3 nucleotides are TGTGCCAGCAGCCGTGGGACTGCACCGTACCAAGAGACCCAGTACTTC.

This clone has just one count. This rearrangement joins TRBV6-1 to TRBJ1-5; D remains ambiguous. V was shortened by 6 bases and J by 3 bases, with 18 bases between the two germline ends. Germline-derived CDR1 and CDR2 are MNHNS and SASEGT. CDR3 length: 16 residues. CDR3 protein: CASRELAGILNQPQHF. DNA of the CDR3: TGTGCCAGCAGGGAATTGGCGGGGATCCTCAATCAGCCCCAGCATTTT.

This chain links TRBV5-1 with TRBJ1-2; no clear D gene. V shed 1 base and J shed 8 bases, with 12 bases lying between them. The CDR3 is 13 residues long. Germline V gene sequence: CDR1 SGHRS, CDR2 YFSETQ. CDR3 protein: CASSLSSEGGYTF. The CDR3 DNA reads TGCGCCAGCAGCTTGAGCTCTGAGGGCGGCTACACCTTC.

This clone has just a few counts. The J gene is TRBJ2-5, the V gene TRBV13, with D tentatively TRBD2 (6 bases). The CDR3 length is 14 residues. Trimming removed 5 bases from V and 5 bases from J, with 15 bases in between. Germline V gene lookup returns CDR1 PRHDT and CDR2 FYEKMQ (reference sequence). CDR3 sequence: CASSTRSGDETQYF. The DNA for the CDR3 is TGTGCCAGCAGCACCCGTTCGGGGGACGAGACCCAGTACTTC.

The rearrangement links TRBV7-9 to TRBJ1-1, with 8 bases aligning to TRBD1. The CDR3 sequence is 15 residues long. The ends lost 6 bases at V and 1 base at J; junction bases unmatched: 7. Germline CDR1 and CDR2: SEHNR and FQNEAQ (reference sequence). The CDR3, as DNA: TGTGCCAGCAGATCTCCCGGGACAGGGAACACTGAAGCTTTCTTT. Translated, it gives CASRSPGTGNTEAFF.

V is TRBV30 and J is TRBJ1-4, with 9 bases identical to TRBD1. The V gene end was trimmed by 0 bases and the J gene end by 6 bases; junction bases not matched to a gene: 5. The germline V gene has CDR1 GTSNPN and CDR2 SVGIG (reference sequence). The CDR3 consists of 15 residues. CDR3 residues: CAWSVWDRVDEKLFF. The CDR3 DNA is TGTGCCTGGAGTGTATGGGACAGGGTGGATGAAAAACTGTTTTTT.

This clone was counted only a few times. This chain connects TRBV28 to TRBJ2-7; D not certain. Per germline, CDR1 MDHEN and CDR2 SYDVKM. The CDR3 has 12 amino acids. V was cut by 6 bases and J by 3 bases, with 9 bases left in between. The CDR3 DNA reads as TGTGCCAGCAGCAGCAGGCTCTACGAGCAGTACTTC. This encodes CASSSRLYEQYF.